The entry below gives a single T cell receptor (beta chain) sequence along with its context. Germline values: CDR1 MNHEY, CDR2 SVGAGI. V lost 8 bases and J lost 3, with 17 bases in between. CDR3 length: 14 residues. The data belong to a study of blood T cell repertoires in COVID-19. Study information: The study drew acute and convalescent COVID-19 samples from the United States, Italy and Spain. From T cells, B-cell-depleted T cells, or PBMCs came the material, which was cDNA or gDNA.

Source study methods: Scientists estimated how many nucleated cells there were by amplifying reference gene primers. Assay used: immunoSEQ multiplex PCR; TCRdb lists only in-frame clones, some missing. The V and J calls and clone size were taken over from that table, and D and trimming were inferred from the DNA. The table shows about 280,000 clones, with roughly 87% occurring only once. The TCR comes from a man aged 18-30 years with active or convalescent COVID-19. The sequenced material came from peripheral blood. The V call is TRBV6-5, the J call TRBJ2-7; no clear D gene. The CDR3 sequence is CASGNTRNSYEQYF. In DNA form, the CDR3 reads TGTGCCAGCGGAAATACACGGAACAGCTACGAGCAGTACTTC.